The subject of this entry is one T cell receptor (beta chain). Its antigen is still unknown. These data belong to a study of blood T cells in healthy people across ages. Study-wide points: Unsorted PBMCs prevented conclusive naive versus antigen-experienced comparison. Naive CD4+ cells and diversity were both higher in long-lived donors than in aged donors. Samples with more naive T cells showed higher observed beta diversity.

The authors ran a second PCR of 7 to 11 cycles using a sample-barcoded 5' primer and a J-beta primer mix. In TCRdb, the 5' RACE reads were re-called with MiXCR into one record per CDR3 protein. The sample contains 2 million or so distinct CDR3 sequences, around 50% of which appear only once. Per the germline V gene, CDR1 is SGHVS and CDR2 is FQNEAQ. J lost 5 bases, V lost 1 base, and 11 bases had no gene match. The CDR3 runs 18 residues. Staff drew roughly 10 milliliters of peripheral blood from each donor. The receptor comes from a woman in her 40s in good health. Sequencing used blood. The rearrangement links TRBV7-8 to TRBJ2-5; 12 bases align to TRBD2. The CDR3, as DNA: TGTGCCAGCAGCTTAGTGGCCGGGACTAGCGGGTCAGGGGAGACCCAGTACTTC. The encoded protein is CASSLVAGTSGSGETQYF.